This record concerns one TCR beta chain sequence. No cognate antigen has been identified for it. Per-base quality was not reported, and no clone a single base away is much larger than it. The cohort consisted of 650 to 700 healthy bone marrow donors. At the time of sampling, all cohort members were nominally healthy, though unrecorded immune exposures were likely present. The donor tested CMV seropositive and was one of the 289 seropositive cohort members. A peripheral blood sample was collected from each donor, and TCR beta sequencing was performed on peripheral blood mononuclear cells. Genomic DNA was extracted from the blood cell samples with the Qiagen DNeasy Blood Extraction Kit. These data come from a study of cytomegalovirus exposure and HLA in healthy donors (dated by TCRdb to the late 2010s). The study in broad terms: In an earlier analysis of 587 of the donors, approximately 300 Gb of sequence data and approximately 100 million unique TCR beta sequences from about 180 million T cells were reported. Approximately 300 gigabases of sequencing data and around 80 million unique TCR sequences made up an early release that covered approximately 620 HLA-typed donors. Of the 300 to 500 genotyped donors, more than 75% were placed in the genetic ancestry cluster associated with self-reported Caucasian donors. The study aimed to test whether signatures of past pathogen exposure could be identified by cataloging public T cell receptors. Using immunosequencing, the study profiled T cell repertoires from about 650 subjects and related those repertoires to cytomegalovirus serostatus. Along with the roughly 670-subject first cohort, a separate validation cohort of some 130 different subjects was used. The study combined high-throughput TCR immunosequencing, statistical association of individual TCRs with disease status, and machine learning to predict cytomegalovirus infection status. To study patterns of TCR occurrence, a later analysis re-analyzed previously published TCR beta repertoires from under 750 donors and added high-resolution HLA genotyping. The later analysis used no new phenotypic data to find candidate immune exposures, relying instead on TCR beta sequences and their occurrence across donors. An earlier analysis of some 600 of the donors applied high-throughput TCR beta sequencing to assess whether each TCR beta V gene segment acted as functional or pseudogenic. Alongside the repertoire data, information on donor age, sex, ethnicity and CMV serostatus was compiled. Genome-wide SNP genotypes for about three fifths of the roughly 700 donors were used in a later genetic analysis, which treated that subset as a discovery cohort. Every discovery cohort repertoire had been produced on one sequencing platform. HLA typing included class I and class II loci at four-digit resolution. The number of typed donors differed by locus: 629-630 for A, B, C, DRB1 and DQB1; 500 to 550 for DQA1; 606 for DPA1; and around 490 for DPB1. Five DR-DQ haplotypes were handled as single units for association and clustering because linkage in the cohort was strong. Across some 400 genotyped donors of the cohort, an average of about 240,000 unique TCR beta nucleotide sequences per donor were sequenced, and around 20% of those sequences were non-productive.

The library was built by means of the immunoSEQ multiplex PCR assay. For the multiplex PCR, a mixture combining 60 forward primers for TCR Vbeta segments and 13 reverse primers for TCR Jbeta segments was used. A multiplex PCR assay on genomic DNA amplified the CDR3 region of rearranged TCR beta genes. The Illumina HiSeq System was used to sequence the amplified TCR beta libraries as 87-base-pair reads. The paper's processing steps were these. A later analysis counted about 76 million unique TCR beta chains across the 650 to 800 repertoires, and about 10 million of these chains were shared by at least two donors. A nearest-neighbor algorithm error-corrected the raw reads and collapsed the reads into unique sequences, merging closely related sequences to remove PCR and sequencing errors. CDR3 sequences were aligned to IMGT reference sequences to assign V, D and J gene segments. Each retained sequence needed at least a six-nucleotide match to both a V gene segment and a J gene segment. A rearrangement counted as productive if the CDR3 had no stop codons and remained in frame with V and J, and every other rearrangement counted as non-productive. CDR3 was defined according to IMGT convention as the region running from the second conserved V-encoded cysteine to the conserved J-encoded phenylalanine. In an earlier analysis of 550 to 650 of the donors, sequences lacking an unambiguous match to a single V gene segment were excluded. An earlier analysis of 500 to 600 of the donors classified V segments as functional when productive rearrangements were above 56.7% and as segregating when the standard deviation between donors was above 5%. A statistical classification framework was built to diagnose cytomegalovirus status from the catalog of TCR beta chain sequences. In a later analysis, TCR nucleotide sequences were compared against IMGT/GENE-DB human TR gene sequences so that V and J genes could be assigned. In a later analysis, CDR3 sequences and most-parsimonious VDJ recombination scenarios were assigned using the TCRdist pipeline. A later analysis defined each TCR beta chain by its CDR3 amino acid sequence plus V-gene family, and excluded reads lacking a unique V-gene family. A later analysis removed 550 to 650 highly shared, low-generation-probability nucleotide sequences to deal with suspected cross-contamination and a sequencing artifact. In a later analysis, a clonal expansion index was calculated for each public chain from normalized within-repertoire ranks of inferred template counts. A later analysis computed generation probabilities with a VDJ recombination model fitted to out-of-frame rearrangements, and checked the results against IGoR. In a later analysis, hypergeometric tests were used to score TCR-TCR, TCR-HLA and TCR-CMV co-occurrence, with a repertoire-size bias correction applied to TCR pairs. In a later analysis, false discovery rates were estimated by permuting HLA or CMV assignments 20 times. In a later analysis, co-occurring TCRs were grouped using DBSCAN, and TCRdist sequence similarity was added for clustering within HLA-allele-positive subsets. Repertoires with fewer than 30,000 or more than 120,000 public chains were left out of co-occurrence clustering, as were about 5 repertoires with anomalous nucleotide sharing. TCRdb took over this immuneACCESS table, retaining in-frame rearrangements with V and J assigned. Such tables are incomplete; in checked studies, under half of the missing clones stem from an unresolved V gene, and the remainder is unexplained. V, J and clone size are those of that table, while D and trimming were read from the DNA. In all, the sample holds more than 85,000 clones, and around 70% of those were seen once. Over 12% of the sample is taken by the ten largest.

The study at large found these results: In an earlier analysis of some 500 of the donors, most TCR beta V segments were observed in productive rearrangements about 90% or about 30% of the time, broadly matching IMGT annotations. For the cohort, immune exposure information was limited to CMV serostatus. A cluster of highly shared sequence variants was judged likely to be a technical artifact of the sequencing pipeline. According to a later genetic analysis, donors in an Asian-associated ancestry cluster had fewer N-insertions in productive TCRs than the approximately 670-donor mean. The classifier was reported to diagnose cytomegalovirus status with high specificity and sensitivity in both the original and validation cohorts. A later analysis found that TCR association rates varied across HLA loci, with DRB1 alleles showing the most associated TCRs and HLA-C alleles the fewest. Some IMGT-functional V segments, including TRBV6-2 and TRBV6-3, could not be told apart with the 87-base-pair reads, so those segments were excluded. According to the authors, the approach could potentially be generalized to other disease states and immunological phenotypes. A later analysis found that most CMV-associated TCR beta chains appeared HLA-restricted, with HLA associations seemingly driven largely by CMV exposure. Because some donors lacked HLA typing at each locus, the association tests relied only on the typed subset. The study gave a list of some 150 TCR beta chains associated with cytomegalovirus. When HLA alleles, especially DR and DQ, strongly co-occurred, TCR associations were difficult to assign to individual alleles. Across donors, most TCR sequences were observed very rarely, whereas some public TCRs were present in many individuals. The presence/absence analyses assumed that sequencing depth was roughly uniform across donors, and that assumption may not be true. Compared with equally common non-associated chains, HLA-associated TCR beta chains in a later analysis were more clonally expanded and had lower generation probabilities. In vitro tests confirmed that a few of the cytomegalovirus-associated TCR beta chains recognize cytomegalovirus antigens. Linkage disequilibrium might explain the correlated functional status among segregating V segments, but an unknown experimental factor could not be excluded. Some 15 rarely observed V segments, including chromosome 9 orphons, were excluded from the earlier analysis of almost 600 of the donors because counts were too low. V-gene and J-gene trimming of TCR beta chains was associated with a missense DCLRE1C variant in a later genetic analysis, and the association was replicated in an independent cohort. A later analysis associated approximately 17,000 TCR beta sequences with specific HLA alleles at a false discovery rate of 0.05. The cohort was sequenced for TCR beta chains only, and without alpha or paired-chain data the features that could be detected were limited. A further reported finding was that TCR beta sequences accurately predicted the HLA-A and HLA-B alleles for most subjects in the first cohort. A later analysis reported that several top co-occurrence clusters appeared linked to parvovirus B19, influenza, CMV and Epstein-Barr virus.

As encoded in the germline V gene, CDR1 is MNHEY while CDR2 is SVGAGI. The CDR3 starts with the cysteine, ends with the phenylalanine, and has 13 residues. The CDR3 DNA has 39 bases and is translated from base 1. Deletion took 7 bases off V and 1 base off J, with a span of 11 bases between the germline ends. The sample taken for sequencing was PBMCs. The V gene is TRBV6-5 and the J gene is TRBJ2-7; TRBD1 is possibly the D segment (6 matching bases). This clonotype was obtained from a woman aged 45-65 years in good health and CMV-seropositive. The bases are TGTGCCAGCACCGAACAGGGATCCTACGAGCAGTACTTC. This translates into CASTEQGSYEQYF.